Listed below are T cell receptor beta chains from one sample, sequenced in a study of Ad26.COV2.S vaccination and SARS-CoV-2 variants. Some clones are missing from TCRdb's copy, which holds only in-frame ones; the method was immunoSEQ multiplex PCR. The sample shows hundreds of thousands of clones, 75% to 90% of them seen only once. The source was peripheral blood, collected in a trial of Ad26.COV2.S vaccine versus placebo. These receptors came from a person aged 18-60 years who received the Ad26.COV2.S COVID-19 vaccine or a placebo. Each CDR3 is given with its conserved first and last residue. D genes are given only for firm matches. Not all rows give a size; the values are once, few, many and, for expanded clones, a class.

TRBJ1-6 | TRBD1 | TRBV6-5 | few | CASTAAGGSGSPLHF | TGTGCCAGCACCGCCGCAGGGGGTAGTGGTTCACCCCTCCACTTT
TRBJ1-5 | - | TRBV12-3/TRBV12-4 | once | CASSSGDQPQHF | TGTGCCAGCAGTTCAGGGGATCAGCCCCAGCATTTT
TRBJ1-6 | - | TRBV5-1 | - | CASSLAVPGVDSPLHF | TGCGCCAGCAGCCTTGCGGTGCCTGGGGTAGATTCACCCCTCCACTTT
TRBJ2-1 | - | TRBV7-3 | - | CASSVSQGILNEQFF | TGTGCCAGCAGCGTCAGCCAGGGGATTCTGAATGAGCAGTTCTTC
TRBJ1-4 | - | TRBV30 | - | CACTDPGGEKLFF | TGTGCCTGCACAGACCCGGGGGGGGAAAAACTGTTTTTT
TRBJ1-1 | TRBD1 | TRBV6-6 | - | CASSYGGQAGTEAFF | TGTGCCAGCAGTTACGGGGGACAGGCAGGAACTGAAGCTTTCTTT
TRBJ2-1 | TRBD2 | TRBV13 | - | CASSFGTSGRSLNEQFF | TGTGCCAGCAGCTTCGGGACTAGCGGGAGGTCTTTAAATGAGCAGTTCTTC
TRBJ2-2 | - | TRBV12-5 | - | CASGLVHGSTNTGELFF | TGTGCTAGTGGTTTGGTACATGGCAGCACGAACACCGGGGAGCTGTTTTTT
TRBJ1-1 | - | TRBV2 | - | CASSNMGRGYTEAFF | TGTGCCAGCAGTAATATGGGCAGGGGTTACACTGAAGCTTTCTTT
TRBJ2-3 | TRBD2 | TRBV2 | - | CATTRDYADTQYF | TGTGCCACTACCCGGGACTACGCAGATACGCAGTATTTT
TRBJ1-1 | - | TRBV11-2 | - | CASSSLGTWGEAFF | TGTGCCAGCAGCTCCCTCGGGACATGGGGCGAAGCTTTCTTT
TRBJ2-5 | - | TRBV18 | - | CASSPEVAPYQETQYF | TGTGCCAGCTCACCAGAAGTGGCTCCTTACCAAGAGACCCAGTACTTC
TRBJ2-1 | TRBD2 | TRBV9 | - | CASSGSGRGRNEQFF | TGTGCCAGCAGCGGAAGCGGGAGGGGTCGGAATGAGCAGTTCTTC
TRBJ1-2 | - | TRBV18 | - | CASSRDTLSANYGYTF | TGTGCCAGCTCGAGGGACACCCTGTCAGCTAACTATGGCTACACCTTC
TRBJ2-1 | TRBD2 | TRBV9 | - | CASSLVAGVNEQFF | TGTGCCAGCAGCCTAGTAGCGGGGGTCAATGAGCAGTTCTTC
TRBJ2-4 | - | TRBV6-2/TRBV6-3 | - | CASSFLGGTNIQYF | TGTGCCAGCAGTTTTCTAGGGGGGACGAACATTCAGTACTTC
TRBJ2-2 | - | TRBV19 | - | CASGGRESSNTGELFF | TGTGCCAGTGGGGGACGGGAATCGTCGAACACCGGGGAGCTGTTTTTT
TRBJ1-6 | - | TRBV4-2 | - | CASSQGTGVPYNSPLHF | TGTGCCAGCAGCCAAGGGACTGGAGTCCCCTATAATTCACCCCTCCACTTT
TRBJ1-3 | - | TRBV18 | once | CASSPGESAGNTIYF | TGTGCCAGCTCCCCCGGGGAGTCGGCTGGAAACACCATATATTTT
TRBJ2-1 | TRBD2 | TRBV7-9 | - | CASSLLAGNNEQFF | TGTGCCAGCAGCCTCCTAGCGGGAAACAATGAGCAGTTCTTC
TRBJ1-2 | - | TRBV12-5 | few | CASGLSSGHGYTF | TGTGCTAGTGGTTTGAGTTCGGGTCATGGCTACACCTTC
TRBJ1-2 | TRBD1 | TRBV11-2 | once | CASSPEGAETGIFGYTF | TGTGCCAGCAGCCCAGAAGGGGCTGAGACAGGGATTTTTGGCTACACCTTC